This TCR beta chain is from a study of regulatory T cells in long-lasting Graves disease. Study-wide context: More than 5 years of antithyroid drugs with positive TSH receptor antibodies defined persistent Graves' disease. Study-wide results and caveats: Relative to newly diagnosed Graves' patients, persistent ones had lower TCR diversity. New patients shared 800 to 1,000 public clonotypes, and persistent patients shared more, with 2,741.

Details on this clonotype: Its antigen is undetermined.

The time point here: persistent/refractory GD, antithyroid drugs over 5 years with positive TRAb. From PBMCs, RNA was extracted and then used to make the TCR library. Through Arm-PCR of CDR3 regions and iRepertoire HTBI primers, TCR beta libraries were built. One entry per CDR3 protein results from TCRdb running MiXCR on the multiplex PCR reads. The table shows a few hundred thousand distinct CDR3 sequences, with about 20% occurring only once. V trimming: 4 bases; J trimming: 0 bases; junction bases outside the gene matches: 2. The CDR3 extends over 15 amino acids. Germline V lookup: CDR1 DFQATT, CDR2 SNEGSKA (reference sequence).

The gene calls are TRBV20-1 and TRBJ2-5; 13 bases map to TRBD2. This clonotype was obtained from a female donor with Graves disease. The sequencing used peripheral blood mononuclear cells (PBMCs), collected when the disease was refractory, from a patient treated with antithyroid drugs. CDR3: CSAMGLAGYQETQYF. The CDR3, as DNA: TGCAGTGCTATGGGACTAGCGGGGTACCAAGAGACCCAGTACTTC.